A single sample gave rise to the 9 T cell receptor beta chains below, sequenced in a study of blood T cells in healthy people across ages. Together with a sample-barcoded 5' primer, a J-beta primer mix was included in a second PCR lasting roughly 6 to 12 cycles. TCRdb ran MiXCR on the 5' RACE reads and lists one entry per CDR3 protein. The table lists hundreds of thousands of distinct CDR3 sequences, about 62% of them singletons, with approximately 20% in the top ten. The material sequenced was blood. The receptor source for this set is a man in his thirties or forties in good health.

This chain links TRBV7-9 with TRBJ2-7, with 8 positions matching TRBD1. In germline, CDR1 is SEHNR, CDR2 FQNEAQ (reference sequence). The CDR3 is 16 amino acids. The ends lost 1 base at V and 3 bases at J; junction bases unmatched: 8. DNA of the CDR3: TGTGCCAGCAGCTTAGTCGGAGAGGACAGGGTCTACGAGCAGTACTTC. Its protein is CASSLVGEDRVYEQYF.

This clonotype showed up many times. The chain combines TRBV7-2 with TRBJ1-6; D not certain. Deletions cut 6 bases from V and 9 bases from J, with 15 bases between. The germline V gene encodes CDR1 SGHTA and CDR2 FQGNSA. This CDR3 comprises 14 residues. The CDR3 region has the DNA TGTGCCAGCAGACTAGGCGCAGGTCTTTCACCCCTCCACTTT. This translates into CASRLGAGLSPLHF.

This sequence joins TRBV4-2 and TRBJ2-7; 12 positions match TRBD1. This CDR3 region has 15 residues. Germline V gene data show CDR1 as LGHNA and CDR2 as YNFKEQ. V was pared by 1 base and J by 5 bases, with 3 bases of the junction left unmatched. CDR3 region: CASSQAGTGGDEQYF. The CDR3 DNA follows: TGTGCCAGCAGCCAAGCCGGGACAGGGGGCGACGAGCAGTACTTC.

Only a few counts were recorded for this clonotype. An end of the junction differs from the germline gene, which may be a read error. This chain links TRBV29-1 with TRBJ2-3, with TRBD1 matching 7 bases. This CDR3 contains 14 residues. CDR1 is SQVTM and CDR2 is ANQGSEA in the germline V gene. Here the CDR3 DNA reads TGCAGCGTGGAAGACAGGGCCCACACAGATACGCAGTATTTT. Amino acids: CSVEDRAHTDTQYF.

This chain links TRBV15 with TRBJ1-2; D is unresolved. Looked up from germline, CDR1 is LNHNV and CDR2 is YYDKDF (reference sequence). This CDR3 has 14 amino acids. V lost 1 base, J lost 2 bases, and 8 bases lay in between. Written as DNA, the CDR3 is TGTGCCACCAGCAGAGCCGGACGAAACTATGGCTACACCTTC. Translating gives CATSRAGRNYGYTF.

This rearrangement joins TRBV12-3 or TRBV12-4 to TRBJ2-1, with D uncertain. This CDR3 is built from 15 residues. V was shortened by 4 bases and J by 5 bases, with 15 bases between the two germline ends. The DNA of the CDR3 is TGTGCCAGCAGTTGGTTTTCATTGACGAACAATGAGCAGTTCTTC. Residues: CASSWFSLTNNEQFF.

A few counts support this clonotype. The chain combines TRBV7-9 with TRBJ1-4, with D possibly TRBD1 on 6 matching bases. Germline loops: CDR1 SEHNR, CDR2 FQNEAQ (reference sequence). V lost 3 bases and J 7 bases, leaving 12 bases between the germline ends. The CDR3 consists of 14 residues. CDR3: CASSFTGSIEKLFF. In DNA, the CDR3 is TGTGCCAGCAGCTTTACAGGGTCGATTGAAAAACTGTTTTTT.

This clonotype was seen only a few times. The chain has TRBV7-9 and TRBJ2-7; D might be TRBD2 (6 bases). Germline CDR1 is SEHNR and CDR2 is FQNEAQ (reference sequence). The CDR3 runs 14 residues. V gave up 1 base and J gave up 6 bases, with 13 bases separating them. CDR3: CASSLGGGLPEQYF. The CDR3 nucleotides are TGTGCCAGCAGCTTAGGGGGAGGACTCCCCGAGCAGTACTTC.

This chain links TRBV4-3 with TRBJ2-7, with no clear D. Per germline, CDR1 LGHNA and CDR2 YSLEER. The CDR3 runs to 15 residues. Trimming stripped 0 bases from V and 1 base from J, with 10 bases between. The CDR3: CASSQDQDTSYEQYF. In DNA, the CDR3 is TGCGCCAGCAGCCAAGACCAAGACACGTCCTACGAGCAGTACTTC.